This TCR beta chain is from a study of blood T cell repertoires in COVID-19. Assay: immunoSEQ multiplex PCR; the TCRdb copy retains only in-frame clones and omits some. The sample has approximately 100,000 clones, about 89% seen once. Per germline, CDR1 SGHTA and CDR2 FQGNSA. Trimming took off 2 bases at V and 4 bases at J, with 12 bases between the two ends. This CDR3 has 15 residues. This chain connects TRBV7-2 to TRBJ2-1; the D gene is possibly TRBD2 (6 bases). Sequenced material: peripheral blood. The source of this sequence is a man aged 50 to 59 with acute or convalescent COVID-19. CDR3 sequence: CASSLTGEIYNEQFF. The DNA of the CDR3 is TGTGCCAGCAGCTTAACGGGAGAGATTTACAATGAGCAGTTCTTC.